The 3 T cell receptor beta chains in this list originate from one sample, sequenced in a study of human versus mouse CDR3 diversity and MHC coevolution. Sequencing was performed with immunoSEQ multiplex PCR; in TCRdb, only in-frame clones are kept and a portion is missing. Among about 77,000 clones listed, about nine tenths were seen once. The sample taken for sequencing was naive CD4+ T cells from blood. The subset is: CD45RO-negative CD62L-positive naive CD4 T cells. All receptors derive from a person between 30 and 69 years old in good health.

This clone has more than one count but fewer than ten. The chain has TRBV19 and TRBJ1-5; TRBD1 might be the D (6 bases). Trimming removed 6 bases at V and 4 bases at J, with 13 bases between. The CDR3 sequence is 14 residues long. Germline lookup yields CDR1 LNHDA and CDR2 SQIVND (reference sequence). The CDR3 coding sequence is TGTGCCAGTAGCTCGGGGGGCGAAAATCAGCCCCAGCATTTT. Encoded protein: CASSSGGENQPQHF.

This sequence joins TRBV5-1 and TRBJ1-6; maybe TRBD1 (5 bases). Germline V lookup: CDR1 SGHRS, CDR2 YFSETQ. The V end lost 2 bases, the J end lost 9 bases, and 18 bases lay between the germline ends. This CDR3 has 16 amino acids. The CDR3 nucleotides read TGCGCCAGCAGCTTAATAAGCGGGGCGCTGGGTTCACCCCTCCACTTT. It encodes CASSLISGALGSPLHF.

This clone was seen a single time. The chain joins TRBV6-1 to TRBJ2-7, with TRBD1 identical over 10 bases. The CDR3 spans 14 residues. J gave up 7 bases and V 8 bases, and 11 bases lay outside the gene matches. Germline lookup yields CDR1 MNHNS and CDR2 SASEGT. The CDR3, as DNA: TGTGCCAGCCCGAGGGACAGGGGATTTGGGGAGCAGTACTTC. This codes for CASPRDRGFGEQYF.